This T cell receptor (beta chain) was recorded in a study of glioma-infiltrating T cells. General study points: Non-neoplastic patients had below-expected tissue-blood divergence, while all gliomas exceeded expectation.

The iRepertoire nested amplicon-rescue multiplex PCR amplified TCR alpha and beta CDR3s from RNA. TCRdb reprocessed the multiplex PCR reads with MiXCR, giving one entry per CDR3 protein. The sample lists some 190,000 distinct CDR3 sequences, 25% to 35% seen once, with roughly a fifth in the top ten. This clonotype was recorded at least ten times. Its matching antigen is unknown. Input material: glioma tissue, nonneoplastic brain tissue, or PBMCs (not recorded which). The TCR was taken from a human donor with low-grade glioma or glioblastoma, undergoing nonglioma brain surgery, or in good health (not recorded which).

The CDR3 region has the DNA TGTGCCAGCAGTTACCCCTCAACTGAAGCTTTCTTT. Protein sequence: CASSYPSTEAFF. V usage is TRBV6-6 and J usage is TRBJ1-1; unclear D gene. The CDR3 totals 12 residues. Germline CDR1 MNHNY, CDR2 SVGAGI (reference sequence). The ends were cut back, 2 bases at V and 5 bases at J, with 6 bases in the middle.